This T cell receptor beta chain was sequenced for a study of molecular identifiers for immune sequencing clone quantification. Germline CDR1 SEHNR, CDR2 FQNEAQ (reference sequence). J lost 1 base, V lost 4 bases, and 6 bases had no gene match. This CDR3 contains 17 residues. In its sample, this clonotype was seen many times. TCRdb independently ran MiXCR on the PCR reads; one entry per CDR3 protein. The data hold around 89,000 distinct CDR3 sequences, with about 20% observed a single time. The specimen was naive CD8+ T cells from blood, with Jurkat cell RNA spiked in. Subset noted: FACS-sorted CD8+CD4-CCR7+CD45RA+ naive T cells. This TCR came from a human donor in good health. Some libraries in this study had Jurkat cell RNA spiked in. The chain recombines TRBV7-9 with TRBJ2-7, with 14 bases that match TRBD2. In nucleotides, the CDR3 is TGTGCCAGCAGCTCGGGACTAGCGGGGGTACCTTCCTACGAGCAGTACTTC. This encodes CASSSGLAGVPSYEQYF.